Here is one T cell receptor (beta chain) with its context. The data derive from a study of blood T cell repertoires in COVID-19. The J segment lost 2 bases and the V segment lost 3 bases, leaving 6 bases of the junction unmatched. Germline CDR1 LGHNT, CDR2 FRNRAP. The CDR3 runs to 16 residues. Data came from immunoSEQ multiplex PCR; TCRdb stores just in-frame clones and leaves some out. The data hold about 140,000 clones, with more than 75% observed a single time. The chain is built from TRBV12-5 and TRBJ2-7, with TRBD2 matching over 11 bases. The sample taken for sequencing was peripheral blood. The TCR sequence derives from a human donor in a cohort sampled during active COVID-19. The CDR3 sequence is CASGFSLAGGPYEQYF. CDR3 sequence (DNA): TGTGCTAGTGGTTTCTCTCTAGCGGGAGGTCCCTACGAGCAGTACTTC.